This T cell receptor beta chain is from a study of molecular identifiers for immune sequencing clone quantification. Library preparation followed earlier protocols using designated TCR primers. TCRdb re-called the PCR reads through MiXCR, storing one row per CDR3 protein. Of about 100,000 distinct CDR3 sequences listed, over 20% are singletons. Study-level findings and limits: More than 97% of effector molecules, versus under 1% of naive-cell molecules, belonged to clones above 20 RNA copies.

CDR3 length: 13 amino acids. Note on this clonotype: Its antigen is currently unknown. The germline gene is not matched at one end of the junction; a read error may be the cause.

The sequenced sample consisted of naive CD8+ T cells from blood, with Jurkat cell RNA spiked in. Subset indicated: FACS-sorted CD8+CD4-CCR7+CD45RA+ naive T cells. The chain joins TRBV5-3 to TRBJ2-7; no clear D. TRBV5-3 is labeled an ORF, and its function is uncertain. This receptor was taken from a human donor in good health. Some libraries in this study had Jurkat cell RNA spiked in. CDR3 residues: CASSFRSFYEQYF. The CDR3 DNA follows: TGTGCCAGCAGCTTCAGGAGTTTCTACGAGCAGTACTTC.